The TCR beta chain described here comes from a study of T-cell memory formation after mild COVID-19. Study information: Largely, the TCR clusters proved donor specific. Findings and caveats of the study: Second-wave clones with a day 37 peak had unconfirmed SARS-CoV-2 specificity. Largely, contracting CD4+ clones fell within CM and EM, and contracting CD8+ clones within EMRA.

This CDR3 comprises 14 residues. Germline CDR1 SEHNR, CDR2 FQNEAQ (reference sequence). With 5 bases removed from V and 7 bases from J, the gap between germline ends came to 12 bases. About this clonotype itself: Antigen specificity is unknown.

Libraries for TCRalpha and TCRbeta carried sample barcodes and unique molecular identifiers via 5'RACE. MiXCR was run by TCRdb on the 5' RACE reads, yielding one entry per CDR3 protein. Here the sample spans about 130,000 distinct CDR3 sequences, over 15% being singletons. The receptor comes from a man in his late teens or twenties who had mild COVID-19 (a few samples of this study predate the infection). Cell type and time point are not known. Sample: PBMCs or a T cell subset sorted from them (not recorded which). The chain joins TRBV7-9 to TRBJ1-6; D uncertain. In DNA, the CDR3 is TGTGCCAGCAGCAGCCAGAGAAGGAATTCACCCCTCCACTTT. Its translation is CASSSQRRNSPLHF.